A single sample gave rise to the 13 T cell receptor beta chains below, sequenced in a study of naive and memory T cell subsets. The beta constant-region primer was an equimolar mix of two oligonucleotides covering TRBC1 and TRBC2. MiXCR, run by TCRdb on the UMI-ligation and nested PCR reads, gives a single entry per CDR3 protein. The repertoire holds 100,000 or so distinct CDR3 sequences, with over 7% as singletons. Sequenced: central memory CD4+ T cells from blood. The receptor set was obtained from a human donor in good health.

The rearrangement links TRBV7-9 to TRBJ2-5; D unclear. Germline CDR1 SEHNR, CDR2 FQNEAQ (reference sequence). The CDR3 loop spans 12 amino acids. With 2 bases removed from V and 5 bases from J, the gap between germline ends came to 6 bases. The CDR3 region is CASSLLTETQYF. The CDR3, as DNA: TGTGCCAGCAGCTTACTTACCGAGACCCAGTACTTC.

This clonotype ranks as medium-sized. V and J are TRBV11-2 and TRBJ2-3; possibly TRBD2 for D (5 bases). The V end was cut by 1 base, the J end by 3 bases, with 8 bases between. This CDR3 has 14 residues. Germline CDR1 and CDR2: SGHAT and FQNNGV. Written as DNA, the CDR3 is TGTGCCAGCAGCTTAGCAGCGGTGACAGATACGCAGTATTTT. Translated, it gives CASSLAAVTDTQYF.

This clonotype has ten or more counts. The J gene is TRBJ1-5, the V gene TRBV6-1, with D perhaps TRBD1 (5 bases). Germline V gene data show CDR1 as MNHNS and CDR2 as SASEGT. Trimming took off 8 bases at V and 3 bases at J, with 11 bases between the two ends. The CDR3 runs to 13 residues. DNA for the CDR3: TGTGCCAGCGTAAGGGGAAACAATCAGCCCCAGCATTTT. It specifies CASVRGNNQPQHF.

Ten or more counts support this clonotype. This sequence joins TRBV12-3 or TRBV12-4 and TRBJ2-3; D call uncertain. V lost 1 base to trimming and J lost 2 bases, with 7 bases between them. The CDR3 runs to 14 residues. The chain's CDR3 is CASSLVGSTDTQYF. The CDR3 coding sequence is TGTGCCAGCAGTTTAGTGGGTTCCACAGATACGCAGTATTTT.

The rearrangement joins TRBV5-1 to TRBJ2-7, with TRBD2 matching over 10 bases. This CDR3 comprises 15 residues. Trimming at V came to 5 bases and at J to 2 bases, leaving 7 bases not matched to a gene. CDR1 and CDR2 (germline): SGHRS, YFSETQ. The CDR3 loop reads CASRPTSGVTYEQYF. The DNA of the CDR3 is TGCGCCAGCAGGCCCACTAGCGGGGTAACCTACGAGCAGTACTTC.

This clonotype was detected ten times or more. V usage is TRBV18 and J usage is TRBJ2-7, with D tentatively TRBD1 (6 bases). This CDR3 is built from 14 residues. The germline gives CDR1 KGHSH, CDR2 LQKENI. With 6 bases removed from V and 0 bases from J, the gap between germline ends came to 12 bases. The CDR3 DNA sequence: TGTGCCAGCTCGGATGGACAGCCCTCCTACGAGCAGTACTTC. Its translation: CASSDGQPSYEQYF.

This clonotype was detected many times. The gene calls are TRBV12-3 or TRBV12-4 and TRBJ1-2; D may be TRBD1 (6 bases). Trimming pared 5 bases from V and 6 bases from J, leaving 19 bases between. The CDR3 is 15 residues long. CDR3 bases: TGTGCCAGCAGTCCTACTCGGCCGGGGGCCAATGGCTACACCTTC. It translates to CASSPTRPGANGYTF.

In its sample, this clonotype was seen many times. This chain connects TRBV7-9 to TRBJ1-1; D uncertain. Per germline, CDR1 SEHNR and CDR2 FQNEAQ (reference sequence). There are 13 residues in the CDR3. The V end lost 1 base, the J end lost 3 bases, and 6 bases lay between the germline ends. The CDR3 bases are TGTGCCAGCAGCTTAGTATCAGACACTGAAGCTTTCTTT. This encodes CASSLVSDTEAFF.

This clonotype has ten or more counts. The rearrangement uses TRBV27 and TRBJ2-4; 10 nucleotides agree with TRBD2. This CDR3 has 16 amino acids. V lost 5 bases and J lost 0; bases outside the gene matches: 4. The germline V gene encodes CDR1 MNHEY and CDR2 SMNVEV (reference sequence). CDR3 sequence reads: CASSPGLAVAKNIQYF. In DNA form, the CDR3 reads TGTGCCAGCAGTCCCGGACTAGCGGTAGCCAAAAACATTCAGTACTTC.

This clonotype was seen only a few times. The chain uses TRBV20-1 and TRBJ1-1; D ambiguous. This CDR3 has 12 amino acids. Germline values: CDR1 DFQATT, CDR2 SNEGSKA (reference sequence). Trimming left V 5 bases short and J 2 bases short, with 9 bases between. CDR3 residues: CSAVRRNTEAFF. Written as DNA, the CDR3 is TGCAGTGCTGTCAGGAGAAACACTGAAGCTTTCTTT.

This clonotype was observed many times. The chain has TRBV1 and TRBJ2-7. TRBV1 is listed as a pseudogene. The CDR3 loop spans 12 amino acids. The CDR3 DNA is TGCACCAGCAGCCACCGCGACTACGAGCAGTACTTC. This gives the protein CTSSHRDYEQYF.

This clonotype was recorded at least ten times. The CDR3 sequence: CASRTRTGANEQFF. In DNA, the CDR3 is TGTGCCAGCAGAACCAGGACAGGGGCCAATGAGCAGTTCTTC. V and J are TRBV27 and TRBJ2-1, with TRBD1 matching 9 bases. The germline V gene encodes CDR1 MNHEY and CDR2 SMNVEV (reference sequence). The V gene end was trimmed by 6 bases and the J gene end by 6 bases; junction bases not matched to a gene: 6. This CDR3 comprises 14 residues.

The V and J genes are TRBV29-1 and TRBJ2-7; D ambiguous. V was cut by 6 bases and J by 2 bases, with 11 bases left in between. This CDR3 comprises 12 residues. Germline-derived CDR1 and CDR2 are SQVTM and ANQGSEA. The CDR3 spells CSVPRGPYEQYF. The CDR3 DNA is TGCAGCGTCCCCCGCGGTCCCTACGAGCAGTACTTC.